The sequence of this T cell receptor (beta chain) was determined in a study of Ad26.COV2.S vaccination and SARS-CoV-2 variants. Study-level background: Dosing was one shot or two shots 56 days apart. General observations from the study: It was reported that spike-specific CD8+ and CD4+ T cell responses were substantially broad after vaccination. Vaccinated individuals (as opposed to placebo recipients) had higher spike-specific TCR breadth.

Sequenced by immunoSEQ multiplex PCR; TCRdb stores in-frame clones only, minus some. Of some 420,000 clones in the sample, around 89% were seen once. Noted treatment: roughly 20 received Ad26.COV2.S at low or high dose, single or two shots; several received placebo; per-sample allocation not given. The investigators took samples on day 63 after the first vaccine or placebo injection. The sample came from a Boston adult aged 18-55 years. There are 13 residues in the CDR3. The V gene lost 3 bases and the J gene lost 6 bases, with 12 bases spanning the gap. Germline assignment: CDR1 MNHEY and CDR2 SVGAGI. With respect to this clone: Its antigen is not identified.

The chain employs TRBV6-5 and TRBJ2-7, with D unclear. Sequencing was performed on peripheral blood, taken in a trial of Ad26.COV2.S vaccine versus placebo. This clonotype was sampled from a person aged 18-65 years who received the Ad26.COV2.S COVID-19 vaccine or a placebo. The CDR3 sequence is CASSYSRNGEQYF. CDR3 coding DNA: TGTGCCAGCAGTTATTCTAGGAACGGCGAGCAGTACTTC.